This is a list of T cell receptor beta chains from one sample in a study of identical twins. MiXCR was run by TCRdb on the 5' RACE reads, yielding one entry per CDR3 protein. Found here are 450,000 or so distinct CDR3 sequences, 24% of them singletons; the top ten hold about 2.9%. These data were also filed under a second study, of T cells expressing NK-cell markers.

Sequenced: CD4+ T cells sorted from blood. The receptor source for this set is a woman aged 18-29 years in good health. Each CDR3 is given with its conserved first and last residue. A D gene is named only where the DNA matches it firmly. Clone size is shown for a subset of rows, as once, few, many or a class of expanded clone.

many	TRBJ1-3	-	TRBV3-1	CASSQDWDSGNTIYF	TGTGCCAGCAGCCAAGATTGGGACTCTGGAAACACCATATATTTT
-	TRBJ2-7	TRBD1	TRBV4-3	CASSHLRDSDYEQYF	TGCGCCAGCAGCCACCTCCGGGACAGCGACTACGAGCAGTACTTC
few	TRBJ1-1	-	TRBV29-1	CSVEARYFGRGEAFF	TGCAGCGTTGAAGCGCGGTATTTCGGGCGGGGCGAAGCTTTCTTT
few	TRBJ2-2	TRBD2	TRBV20-1	CSARSSGRRAGELFF	TGCAGTGCCCGGAGTAGCGGGAGGAGGGCCGGGGAGCTGTTTTTT
-	TRBJ2-7	-	TRBV7-2	CASSFDRGLSYEQYF	TGTGCCAGCAGCTTTGACCGGGGGCTCTCCTACGAGCAGTACTTC
-	TRBJ2-7	-	TRBV6-2/TRBV6-3	CASTYPGVREQYF	TGTGCCAGCACCTACCCAGGGGTGCGCGAGCAGTACTTC
many	TRBJ2-3	-	TRBV3-1	CASSQDWRDTQYF	TGTGCCAGCAGCCAAGATTGGCGGGATACGCAGTATTTT
few	TRBJ1-1	-	TRBV20-1	CSAALSSYTEAFF	TGCAGTGCCGCGCTTTCTTCTTACACTGAAGCTTTCTTT
few	TRBJ1-1	-	TRBV20-1	CSASRPVGDDTEAFF	TGCAGTGCCTCCCGCCCGGTGGGGGACGACACTGAAGCTTTCTTT
-	TRBJ2-2	TRBD2	TRBV29-1	CSLRTSGRGELFF	TGCAGCCTACGGACTAGCGGGAGAGGGGAGCTGTTTTTT
-	TRBJ2-1	-	TRBV12-3/TRBV12-4	CASSLRGARGNEQFF	TGTGCCAGCAGTTTAAGAGGGGCAAGAGGCAATGAGCAGTTCTTC
few	TRBJ2-1	TRBD2	TRBV6-2/TRBV6-3	CASSYSFATGGINNEQFF	TGTGCCAGCAGTTACTCCTTCGCCACGGGAGGGATTAACAATGAGCAGTTCTTC
-	TRBJ2-1	TRBD1	TRBV7-7	CASSPTTGPAYNEQFF	TGTGCTAGCAGCCCCACGACAGGGCCGGCCTACAATGAGCAGTTCTTC
-	TRBJ1-2	TRBD1	TRBV12-3/TRBV12-4	CASSFWDRVYGYTF	TGTGCCAGCAGTTTCTGGGACAGGGTATATGGCTACACCTTC
-	TRBJ1-1	-	TRBV5-7	CAPPLGAEAFF	TGTGCCCCCCCCCTAGGGGCTGAAGCTTTCTTT
-	TRBJ2-3	-	TRBV7-2	CASSWVADTQYF	TGTGCCAGCAGCTGGGTTGCAGATACGCAGTATTTT
-	TRBJ2-4	-	TRBV7-9	CASSSWTPRGNIQYF	TGTGCCAGCAGCTCCTGGACTCCCCGAGGAAACATTCAGTACTTC
-	TRBJ2-2	TRBD2	TRBV5-1	CASSLAGTSLSGELFF	TGCGCCAGCAGCTTGGCCGGGACTAGCCTATCCGGGGAGCTGTTTTTT
many	TRBJ2-1	TRBD2	TRBV20-1	CSARFGLAGNEQFF	TGCAGTGCTAGATTCGGACTAGCAGGCAATGAGCAGTTCTTC
-	TRBJ2-7	TRBD2	TRBV12-3/TRBV12-4	CASSLWERESYEQYF	TGTGCCAGCAGTTTATGGGAGCGGGAGAGCTACGAGCAGTACTTC
-	TRBJ2-3	-	TRBV5-1	CASSLLRDSLTDTQYF	TGCGCCAGCAGCTTGCTCCGGGACTCCCTCACAGATACGCAGTATTTT
few	TRBJ1-1	-	TRBV10-3	CAISEGLNTEAFF	TGTGCCATCAGTGAGGGGTTGAACACTGAAGCTTTCTTT
-	TRBJ2-1	TRBD2	TRBV20-1	CSATKRELWEQFF	TGCAGTGCTACAAAGCGGGAGCTGTGGGAGCAGTTCTTC
-	TRBJ2-5	TRBD2	TRBV4-2	CASSPPQGTSAETQYF	TGTGCCAGCAGCCCTCCGCAGGGGACTAGCGCGGAGACCCAGTACTTC
-	TRBJ2-2	TRBD1	TRBV7-3	CASSSGQAGTGELFF	TGTGCCAGCAGCTCGGGACAGGCGGGGACCGGGGAGCTGTTTTTT
few	TRBJ2-5	-	TRBV6-1	CASRAFTPGQTQYF	TGTGCCAGCAGAGCGTTTACTCCGGGTCAGACCCAGTACTTC